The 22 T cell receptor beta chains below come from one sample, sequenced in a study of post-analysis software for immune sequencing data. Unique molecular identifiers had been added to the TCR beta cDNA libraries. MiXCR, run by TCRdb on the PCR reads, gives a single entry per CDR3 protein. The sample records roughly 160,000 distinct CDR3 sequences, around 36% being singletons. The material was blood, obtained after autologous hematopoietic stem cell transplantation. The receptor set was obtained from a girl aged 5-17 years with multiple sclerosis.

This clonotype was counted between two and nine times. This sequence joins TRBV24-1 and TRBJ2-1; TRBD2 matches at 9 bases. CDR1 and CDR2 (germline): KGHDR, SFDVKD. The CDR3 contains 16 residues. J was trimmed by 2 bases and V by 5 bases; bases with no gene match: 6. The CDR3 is CATSAGTSSPYNEQFF. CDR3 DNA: TGTGCCACCAGTGCTGGGACTAGCTCCCCCTACAATGAGCAGTTCTTC.

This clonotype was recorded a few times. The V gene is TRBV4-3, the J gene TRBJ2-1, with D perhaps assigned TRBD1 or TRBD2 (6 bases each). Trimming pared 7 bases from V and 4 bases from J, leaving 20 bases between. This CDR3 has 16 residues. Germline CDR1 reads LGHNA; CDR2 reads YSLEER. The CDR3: CASIKPLTGAYNEQFF. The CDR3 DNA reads TGCGCCAGCATAAAACCTCTTACGGGGGCTTACAATGAGCAGTTCTTC.

This chain's CDR3 is CASSVGQGGPQHF. The CDR3 bases are TGTGCCAGCAGTGTAGGACAGGGAGGGCCCCAGCATTTT. The chain couples TRBV2 to TRBJ1-5; 8 bases align to TRBD1. The CDR3 is 13 residues long. The V gene end was trimmed by 4 bases and the J gene end by 9 bases; junction bases not matched to a gene: 5. Germline CDR1 reads SNHLY; CDR2 reads FYNNEI.

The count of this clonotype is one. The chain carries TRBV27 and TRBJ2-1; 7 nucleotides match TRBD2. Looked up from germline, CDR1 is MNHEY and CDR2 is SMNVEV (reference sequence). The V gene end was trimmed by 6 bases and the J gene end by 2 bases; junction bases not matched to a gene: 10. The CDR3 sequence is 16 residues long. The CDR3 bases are TGTGCCAGCAGCCCGACCGGGACTACCACCTACAATGAGCAGTTCTTC. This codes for CASSPTGTTTYNEQFF.

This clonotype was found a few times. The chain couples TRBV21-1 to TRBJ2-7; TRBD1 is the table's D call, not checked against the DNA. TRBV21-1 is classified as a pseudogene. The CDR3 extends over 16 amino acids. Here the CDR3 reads CASSAPTPRTAGEQYF. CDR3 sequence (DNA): TGTGCCAGCAGCGCTCCTACACCAAGGACAGCAGGCGAGCAGTACTTC.

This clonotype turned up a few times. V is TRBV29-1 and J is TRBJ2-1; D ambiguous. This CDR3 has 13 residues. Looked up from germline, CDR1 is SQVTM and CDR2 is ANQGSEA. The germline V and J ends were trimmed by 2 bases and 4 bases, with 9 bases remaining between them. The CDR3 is CSVETERYNEQFF. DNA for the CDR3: TGCAGCGTTGAAACAGAGAGATACAATGAGCAGTTCTTC.

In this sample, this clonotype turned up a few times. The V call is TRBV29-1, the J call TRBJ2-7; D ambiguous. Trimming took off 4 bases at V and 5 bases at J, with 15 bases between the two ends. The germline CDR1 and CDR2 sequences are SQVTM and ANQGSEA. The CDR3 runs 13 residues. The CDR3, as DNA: TGCAGCGTTGTGTTGGTTAGCAGCGACGAGCAGTACTTC. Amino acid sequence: CSVVLVSSDEQYF.

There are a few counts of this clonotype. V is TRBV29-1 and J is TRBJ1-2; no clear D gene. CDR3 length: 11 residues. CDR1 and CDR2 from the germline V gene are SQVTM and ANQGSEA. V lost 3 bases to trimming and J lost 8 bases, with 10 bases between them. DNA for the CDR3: TGCAGCGTTGAGCGCGGTGGGGGCTACACCTTC. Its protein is CSVERGGGYTF.

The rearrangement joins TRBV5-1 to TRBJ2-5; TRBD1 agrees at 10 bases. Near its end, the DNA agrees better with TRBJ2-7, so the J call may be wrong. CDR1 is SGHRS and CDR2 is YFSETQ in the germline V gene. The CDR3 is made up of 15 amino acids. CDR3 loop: CASSSGDRGRYEQYF. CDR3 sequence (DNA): TGCGCCAGCAGCTCGGGGGACAGGGGAAGGTACGAGCAGTACTTC.

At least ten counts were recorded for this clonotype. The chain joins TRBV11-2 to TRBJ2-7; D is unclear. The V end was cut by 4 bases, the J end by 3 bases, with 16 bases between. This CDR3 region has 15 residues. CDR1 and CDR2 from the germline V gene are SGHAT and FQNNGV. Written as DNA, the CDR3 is TGTGCCAGCAGCTCAAGGGTTGACAAGAACTACGAGCAGTACTTC. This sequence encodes CASSSRVDKNYEQYF.

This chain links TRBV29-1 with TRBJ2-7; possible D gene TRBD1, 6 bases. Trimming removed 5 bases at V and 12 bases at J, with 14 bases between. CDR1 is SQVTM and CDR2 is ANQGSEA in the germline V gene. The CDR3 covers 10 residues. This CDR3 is CSVSQGSSYF. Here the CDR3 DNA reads TGCAGCGTTAGCCAGGGGTCATCGTACTTC.

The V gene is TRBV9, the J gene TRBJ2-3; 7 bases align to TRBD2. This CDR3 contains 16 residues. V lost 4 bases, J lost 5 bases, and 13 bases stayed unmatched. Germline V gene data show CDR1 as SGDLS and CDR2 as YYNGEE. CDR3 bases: TGTGCCAGCAGCCCCTTGGGCGAATGGGGGGGAGATACGCAGTATTTT. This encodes CASSPLGEWGGDTQYF.

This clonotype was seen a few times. The CDR3 nucleotides read TGCAGTGCTAGACCCCCCGCGACGAATCAGCCCCAGCATTTT. Encoded protein: CSARPPATNQPQHF. The V gene is TRBV20-1, the J gene TRBJ1-5; D is unclear. This CDR3 comprises 14 residues. CDR1 and CDR2 (germline): DFQATT, SNEGSKA (reference sequence). V lost 2 bases and J 4 bases, leaving 12 bases between the germline ends.

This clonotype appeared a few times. CDR3 region: CASSIQPSSYEQYF. The CDR3 DNA follows: TGTGCCAGCAGTATACAGCCTAGCTCCTACGAGCAGTACTTC. J is TRBJ2-7 and V is TRBV12-3 or TRBV12-4; no clear D. V lost 5 bases and J lost 0, with 11 bases in between. This CDR3 has 14 residues.

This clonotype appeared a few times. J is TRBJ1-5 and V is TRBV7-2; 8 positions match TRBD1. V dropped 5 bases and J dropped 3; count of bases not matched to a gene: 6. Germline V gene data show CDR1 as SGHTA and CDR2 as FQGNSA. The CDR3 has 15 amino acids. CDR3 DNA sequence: TGTGCCAGCAGCATCCGGACAGGGTCCAATCAGCCCCAGCATTTT. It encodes CASSIRTGSNQPQHF.

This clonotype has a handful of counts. This CDR3 reads CASSRRQMKHSPLHF. As DNA, the CDR3 is TGTGCCAGCAGCCGAAGACAGATGAAGCATTCACCCCTCCACTTT. The rearrangement joins TRBV12-3 or TRBV12-4 to TRBJ1-6, with a tentative D call TRBD1 (5 bases). V was cut by 6 bases and J by 8 bases, with 17 bases left in between. CDR3 size: 15 residues.

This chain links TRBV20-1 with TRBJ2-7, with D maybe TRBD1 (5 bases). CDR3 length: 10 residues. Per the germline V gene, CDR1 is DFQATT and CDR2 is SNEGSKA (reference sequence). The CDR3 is CIHRRMAQYF. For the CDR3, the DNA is TGCATCCACAGGCGGATGGCCCAGTACTTC.

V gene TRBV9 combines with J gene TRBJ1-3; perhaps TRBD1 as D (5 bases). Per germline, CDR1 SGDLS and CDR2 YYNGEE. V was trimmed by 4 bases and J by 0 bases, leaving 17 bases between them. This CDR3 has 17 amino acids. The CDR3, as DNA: TGTGCCAGCAGCTTAAAACCGGGACTCAACTCTGGAAACACCATATATTTT. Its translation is CASSLKPGLNSGNTIYF.

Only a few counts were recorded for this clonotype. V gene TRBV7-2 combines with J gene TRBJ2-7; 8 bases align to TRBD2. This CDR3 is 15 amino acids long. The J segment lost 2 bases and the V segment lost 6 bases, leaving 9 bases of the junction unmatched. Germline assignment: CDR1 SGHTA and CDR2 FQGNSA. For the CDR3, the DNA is TGTGCCAGCAGTGCTGAAGCGGGAGCAGCCTACGAGCAGTACTTC. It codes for CASSAEAGAAYEQYF. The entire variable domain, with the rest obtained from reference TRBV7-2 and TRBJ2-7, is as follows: GAGVSQSPSNKVTEKGKDVELRCDPISGHTALYWYRQSLGQGLEFLIYFQGNSAPDKSGLPSDRFSAERTGGSVSTLTIQRTQQEDSAVYLCASSAEAGAAYEQYFGPGTRLTVT.

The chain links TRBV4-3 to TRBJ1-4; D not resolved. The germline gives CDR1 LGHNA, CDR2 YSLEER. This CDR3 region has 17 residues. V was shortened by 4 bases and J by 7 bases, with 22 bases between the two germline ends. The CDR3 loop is CASSLAHGLGLGEKLFF. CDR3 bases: TGCGCCAGCAGCCTAGCCCATGGTTTGGGGTTAGGTGAAAAACTGTTTTTT.

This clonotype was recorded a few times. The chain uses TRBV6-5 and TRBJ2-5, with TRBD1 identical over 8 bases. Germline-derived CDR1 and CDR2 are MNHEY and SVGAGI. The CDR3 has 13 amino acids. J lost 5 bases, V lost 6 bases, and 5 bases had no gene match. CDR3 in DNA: TGTGCCAGCAGCTGGACAGGGAGGGAGACCCAGTACTTC. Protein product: CASSWTGRETQYF.

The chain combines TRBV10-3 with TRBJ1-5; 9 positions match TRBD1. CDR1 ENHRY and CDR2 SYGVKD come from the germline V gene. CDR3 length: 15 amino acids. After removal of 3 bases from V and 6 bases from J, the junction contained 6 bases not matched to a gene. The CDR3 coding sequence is TGTGCCATCAGTGAAAGGACAGGGGAGGGTCAGCCCCAGCATTTT. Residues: CAISERTGEGQPQHF.